This T cell receptor beta chain was recorded in a study of cytomegalovirus exposure and HLA in healthy donors. Study-wide results and caveats: Researchers reported from a later analysis that most CMV-associated TCR beta chains appeared HLA-restricted. Most TCR sequences proved rare, with some public TCRs found in many donors. Specific recognition of CMV antigens was confirmed in vitro for a few chains (all CMV-associated).

Unrecorded immune exposure was likely among donors, who were nominally healthy when sampled. This clone was counted only a few times. The antigen is unknown. PCR primers comprised 60 Vbeta and 13 Jbeta primers. Assay used: immunoSEQ multiplex PCR; TCRdb lists only in-frame clones, some missing. The sample carries about 130,000 clones, around 8.5% recorded once. Trimming took 7 bases from V and 4 from J, leaving 14 bases between them. This CDR3 has 13 amino acids. CDR1 is MNHNS, CDR2 SASEGT, per germline. Sequences were obtained from PBMCs. The gene calls are TRBV6-1 and TRBJ2-7; D gene uncertain. The receptor comes from a man between 40 and 49 years old in good health and CMV-seronegative. Here the CDR3 DNA reads TGTGCCAGCACCTCCTCATACCTATACGAGCAGTACTTC. Protein sequence: CASTSSYLYEQYF.